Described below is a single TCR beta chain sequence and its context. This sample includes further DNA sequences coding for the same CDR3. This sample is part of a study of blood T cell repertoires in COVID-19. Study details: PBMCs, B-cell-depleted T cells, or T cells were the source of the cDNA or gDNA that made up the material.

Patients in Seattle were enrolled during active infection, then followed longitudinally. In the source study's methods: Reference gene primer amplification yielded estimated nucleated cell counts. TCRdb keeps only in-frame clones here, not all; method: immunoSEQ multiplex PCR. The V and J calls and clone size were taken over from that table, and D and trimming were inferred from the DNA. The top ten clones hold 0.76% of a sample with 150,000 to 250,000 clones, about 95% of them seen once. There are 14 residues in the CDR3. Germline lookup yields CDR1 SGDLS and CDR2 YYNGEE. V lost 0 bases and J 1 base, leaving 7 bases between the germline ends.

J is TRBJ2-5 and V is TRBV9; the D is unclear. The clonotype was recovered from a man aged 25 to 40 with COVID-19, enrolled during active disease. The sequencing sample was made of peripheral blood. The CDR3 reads CASSVGTAQETQYF. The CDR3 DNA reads TGTGCCAGCAGCGTAGGTACAGCCCAAGAGACCCAGTACTTC.